The sequence of this TCR beta chain was determined in a study of shared clonotypes between healthy human individuals (dated by TCRdb to about 2020). Notes on the research overall: Three men and two women, aged 18 to 49 years, made up the cohort. For each donor, CD4 naive and CD4 memory were each given three plates, CD8 naive was given two plates, and CD8 memory was given one plate. Blood TCR repertoires of five healthy adults were deeply sequenced to estimate repertoire size and the extent of clonotype sharing between individuals. Libraries were prepared and TCR repertoires were sequenced by different laboratories using diverse techniques, in order to increase sequencing depth and limit assay-specific biases. Per donor, leukapheresis produced somewhere between about 0.94 and 9 billion PBMCs. Overall results and qualifications from the work: Only blood was sampled, and tissue TCR repertoires likely differ from those in blood. Naive subsets generally had larger estimated clonotype richness than memory subsets did. About 5% of naive CD4, 3.5% of naive CD8, roughly 2.4% of memory CD4, and roughly 0.4% of memory CD8 clonotypes were shared across several donors. Pairwise subsampling indicated that sequencing depth was expected to affect the degree of clonotype sharing among donors. Because the study included only a small number of donors, the genetic and exposure-history diversity represented was limited. Incomplete sequencing was indicated by rarefaction of sorted-subset datasets, despite the large sequencing depth. Compared with non-shared clonotypes, clonotypes shared by all four sorted-subset donors had higher generation probabilities.

CD8 naive samples consisted of CD45RO-negative cells that were positively selected for CCR7, yielding a CD45RA+CCR7+ population without TemRA cells. The donors were healthy, HIV-negative adults with no recently reported acute infections or vaccinations. All donors were Caucasian adults living in Nashville, Tennessee, USA. After blood collection by leukapheresis, PBMCs were isolated using Ficoll-Histopaque density gradient centrifugation and then cryopreserved in the vapor phase of liquid nitrogen. Analytical flow cytometry was used to check the purity and quantity of each magnetically sorted T cell population. Each sorted fraction had its genomic DNA isolated and then quantified by UV absorbance on a Nanodrop 2000c. V and J are truncated by 5 bases and 4 bases respectively, leaving an intervening sequence of 11 bases. According to the germline V gene (reference sequence), CDR1 reads MNHNY and CDR2 reads SVGAGI. The CDR3 contains 13 residues, cysteine and phenylalanine counted. Only CDR3 DNA remains: 39 bases, in frame from the first base.

Comments on this clone: Its recognized antigen is unknown. The input lacks base qualities; no much larger clone sits a single base away.

Using the deep immunoSEQ assay, TCR CDR3 regions were amplified from genomic DNA by multiplex PCR. Extracted genomic DNA from each cell subset was spread evenly across all wells of several immunoSEQ 96-well plates, with each plate serving as a replicate. For sorted subsets, each replicate PCR was loaded with roughly 0.2 ug genomic DNA, equivalent to approximately 27,000 T cell genomes. The purified libraries were quantified using a Qubit 3.0 fluorometer, sized with a Bioanalyzer 2100, and then quantified again using the KAPA Library Quantification kit. A separate single-read 150-cycle Illumina NextSeq 550 flow cell was used to sequence each immunoSEQ 96-well plate. In the authors' own workflow: Because only junctional sequences without quality scores were contained in the immunoSEQ output, filtering matching that applied to full-length reads could not be performed. To assign V/J genes and CDR3, sequences were annotated using PyIR, a Python wrapper for IgBLAST v1.9, with IMGT germline references. Reads were removed for weak V/J assignments (E-value above 1e-6), missing CDR3, stop codons, out-of-frame junctions, or ambiguous translated residues. V3J clonotypes were defined as sequences sharing the same inferred V gene, J gene, and CDR3 amino acid sequence. Percentage overlap between repertoires was computed as shared unique clonotypes divided by the size of the smaller repertoire. Repertoire richness was assessed with RTK rarefaction, the Chao1 estimator, and Recon v2.1 estimates of unobserved clonotypes. Generation probabilities for all TCRbeta clonotypes obtained by the gDNA method from several donors were computed using OLGA. The table was pulled from immuneACCESS by TCRdb, which kept in-frame rearrangements only. Such tables lose some clones; where checked, under half of the loss comes from unresolved V genes, and the rest has no known cause. V and J calls and clone size follow that table, whereas D and trimming were derived from the DNA. Counted in this sample were under 850,000 clones; about 91% of them appeared once. The top ten clonotypes cover more than 20% of the sample.

The chain employs TRBV6-6 and TRBJ1-2; the D region possibly corresponds to TRBD1 (6 bases align). The sequence came from a man aged 25 to 45 in good health. Sequencing was done on a sample of naive CD8+ T cells sorted from blood. The sample's cell subset or site, from its label and the paper: CD45RA+CCR7+. The CDR3 in this case is CASSDGGGYGYTF. The nucleotide sequence is given as TGTGCCAGCAGTGACGGAGGGGGCTATGGCTACACCTTC.